The 12 T cell receptor beta chains below were found in one sample sequenced in a study of graft-versus-host responses after intestinal transplantation. These receptors have no known antigen. Some clones are missing from TCRdb's copy, which holds only in-frame ones; the method was immunoSEQ multiplex PCR. Of 90,000 to 150,000 clones listed, just under 95% are singletons. The sequenced sample was unstimulated CD4+ T cells sorted from spleen or lymph node cells, obtained before intestinal transplant. Receptor source: a human donor who received an intestinal transplant.

The rearrangement joins TRBV11-3 to TRBJ2-5; D is ambiguous. V lost 1 base to trimming and J lost 9 bases, with 12 bases between them. The CDR3 contains 13 residues. The V gene's germline CDR1 is SGHNT and CDR2 YENEEA. The CDR3 nucleotides are TGTGCCAGCAGCTTAGCCCCCCGGACGTCCCAGTACTTC. Amino acid sequence: CASSLAPRTSQYF.

As to this clone: The junction differs from germline at one of its ends, possibly a read error. The chain has TRBV11-1 and TRBJ2-7; the D gene is possibly TRBD1 (6 bases). The CDR3 extends over 14 amino acids. Looked up from germline, CDR1 is SGHAT and CDR2 is FQDESV (reference sequence). This CDR3 reads CASSLDSPQGHVNF. Written as DNA, the CDR3 is TGTGCCAGCAGCTTAGATTCCCCACAGGGCCATGTGAACTTC.

This clone was found once. The chain uses TRBV19 and TRBJ2-7; D ambiguous. The V and J ends lost 4 bases and 1 base respectively, with 8 bases between them. The CDR3 spans 13 residues. The V gene's germline CDR1 is LNHDA and CDR2 SQIVND (reference sequence). Here the CDR3 DNA reads TGTGCCAGTAGTAACGGTTTTTCCTACGAGCAGTACTTC. Translation: CASSNGFSYEQYF.

The V and J genes are TRBV30 and TRBJ2-7, with D possibly TRBD2 on 5 matching bases. Trimming removed 0 bases at V and 2 bases at J, with 8 bases between. The CDR3 is 13 amino acids. The germline gives CDR1 GTSNPN, CDR2 SVGIG (reference sequence). The CDR3 region is CAWSVSGAYEQYF. For the CDR3, the DNA is TGTGCCTGGAGTGTCAGCGGCGCCTACGAGCAGTACTTC.

The chain links TRBV5-1 to TRBJ2-1; perhaps TRBD1 as D (6 bases). The CDR3 length is 15 residues. Between the trimmed V and J ends, which lost 0 bases and 1 base, there was a span of 8 bases. In germline, CDR1 is SGHRS, CDR2 YFSETQ. The CDR3 spells CASSLDRVSYNEQFF. In DNA form, the CDR3 reads TGCGCCAGCAGCTTGGACAGGGTATCCTACAATGAGCAGTTCTTC.

The rearrangement joins TRBV2 to TRBJ2-1; no clear D. V was clipped by 4 bases and J by 4 bases, with 2 bases between them. Germline V CDR1 and CDR2: SNHLY, FYNNEI. CDR3 length equals 11 residues. CDR3 sequence (DNA): TGTGCCAGCAGTGCATACAATGAGCAGTTCTTC. The encoded protein is CASSAYNEQFF.

The chain recombines TRBV6-5 with TRBJ2-6; D gene unclear. The CDR3 has 15 residues. V was pared by 0 bases and J by 0 bases, with 3 bases between. In germline, CDR1 is MNHEY, CDR2 SVGAGI. In DNA, the CDR3 is TGTGCCAGCAGTTACTCCCGCTCTGGGGCCAACGTCCTGACTTTC. The encoded protein is CASSYSRSGANVLTF.

Note on this clone: The CDR3 carries no conserved terminal phenylalanine or tryptophan, so it likely arises from a read error. The limits of the CDR3 on the DNA are not certain, so only TCRdb's listed CDR3 is given. The chain recombines TRBV11-2 with TRBJ1-4. Germline-derived CDR1 and CDR2 are SGHAT and FQNNGV. Counting both end residues, the CDR3 totals 11 amino acids. The CDR3 sequence is CASSPRSAPQK.

The chain is built from TRBV7-9 and TRBJ2-5, with 9 bases that match TRBD2. This CDR3 comprises 15 residues. The V and J ends lost 2 bases and 4 bases, in that order; junction bases with no gene match: 5. Germline assignment: CDR1 SEHNR and CDR2 FQNEAQ (reference sequence). The CDR3: CASSLLAGLLETQYF. In DNA, the CDR3 is TGTGCCAGCAGCTTACTAGCGGGATTGTTAGAGACCCAGTACTTC.

This clone was picked up one time. The identical CDR3 is also encoded by other nucleotide sequences in the sample. The rearrangement joins TRBV7-9 to TRBJ1-1; the D is unclear. CDR3 size: 13 residues. CDR1 is SEHNR, CDR2 FQNEAQ, per germline (reference sequence). V was shortened by 4 bases and J by 1 base, with 7 bases between the two germline ends. The CDR3 DNA follows: TGTGCCAGCAGCTGGACGGGGAACACTGAAGCTTTCTTT. Translating it yields CASSWTGNTEAFF.

The V gene is TRBV7-2, the J gene TRBJ1-3; D unclear. CDR1 is SGHTA and CDR2 is FQGNSA in the germline V gene. The V end lost 5 bases, the J end lost 0 bases, and 17 bases lay between the germline ends. CDR3 length: 17 residues. The CDR3 DNA is TGTGCCAGCAGCGTAAGGACCGTAACCTTCTCTGGAAACACCATATATTTT. This gives the protein CASSVRTVTFSGNTIYF.

The chain links TRBV2 to TRBJ2-2; D unresolved. CDR1 and CDR2 from the germline V gene are SNHLY and FYNNEI. V shed 4 bases and J shed 3 bases, with 12 bases lying between them. The CDR3 has 15 residues. CDR3 nucleotides: TGTGCCAGCAGTGGTAGGAGCGTGGACACCGGGGAGCTGTTTTTT. It is translated as CASSGRSVDTGELFF.